This T cell receptor beta chain was documented in a study of regulatory T cells in long-lasting Graves disease. Turning to the study itself: Antithyroid drug intake by newly diagnosed Graves' patients had lasted under 3 months.

This sample's time point: newly diagnosed GD, antithyroid drugs for less than 3 months. With RNA extracted from PBMCs as input, the TCR library was made. Combining iRepertoire HTBI primers with Arm-PCR of CDR3 regions, the authors built TCR beta libraries. Authors' analysis steps: Spanning all samples, the identified segments comprised around 60 TRBV and 14 TRBJ. Using its own MiXCR run on the multiplex PCR reads, TCRdb lists one record per CDR3 protein. TCRdb's processing, not the authors', yielded these V and J calls. The profile shows a few hundred thousand distinct CDR3 sequences, less than 20% of them singletons. This clonotype was seen more than once but under ten times. CDR1 DFQATT and CDR2 SNEGSKA come from the germline V gene (reference sequence). V lost 0 bases, J lost 0 bases, and 21 bases lay in between. The CDR3 loop spans 19 amino acids. These data were also filed under a second study, of T cells in Graves' hyperthyroidism and ophthalmopathy. That study adds: Stable disease denoted Graves' hyperthyroidism without ophthalmopathy progression within 18 months.

The chain joins TRBV20-1 to TRBJ1-5; D is undetermined. This TCR was sampled from a woman younger than 30 with Graves disease. The sample consisted of peripheral blood mononuclear cells (PBMCs), taken at new diagnosis, from a patient treated with antithyroid drugs. The DNA for the CDR3 is TGCAGTGCTAGAGAGGGCGCAGGAGGAATCCACTATAGCAATCAGCCCCAGCATTTT. Translation gives CSAREGAGGIHYSNQPQHF.